These 21 T cell receptor beta chains were all obtained from the same sample, sequenced in a study of cytomegalovirus exposure and HLA in healthy donors. TCRdb's copy holds only in-frame clones and misses some; the assay was immunoSEQ multiplex PCR. The table lists 66,000 or so clones, 95% to 97% of them singletons. Sequenced: PBMCs. These receptors all come from a woman under 30 in good health and CMV-seropositive.

V and J are TRBV10-3 and TRBJ1-2; no reliable D call. Trimming pared 6 bases from V and 2 bases from J, leaving 10 bases between. Per the germline V gene, CDR1 is ENHRY and CDR2 is SYGVKD. The CDR3 length is 13 residues. CDR3 in amino acids: CAIRDTENYGYTF. CDR3 nucleotides: TGTGCCATCAGGGATACAGAGAACTATGGCTACACCTTC.

The V gene is TRBV5-1, the J gene TRBJ1-1, with D uncertain. The germline gives CDR1 SGHRS, CDR2 YFSETQ. Between the trimmed V and J ends, which lost 0 bases and 6 bases, there was a span of 9 bases. This CDR3 is 13 amino acids long. For the CDR3, the DNA is TGCGCCAGCAGCTTGGCCGGTGGAGCTGAAGCTTTCTTT. It translates to CASSLAGGAEAFF.

This chain joins TRBV28 and TRBJ2-1; TRBD1 is a possible D gene (6 bases). The CDR3 is 18 amino acids. V dropped 3 bases and J dropped 3 bases, with 21 bases sitting between them. CDR1 is MDHEN, CDR2 SYDVKM, per germline. CDR3 protein: CASSFESVEQGLYNEQFF. CDR3 nucleotide sequence: TGTGCCAGCAGTTTCGAGTCCGTCGAACAGGGCCTCTACAATGAGCAGTTCTTC. Full variable domain (rest looked up from reference TRBV28 and TRBJ2-1): DVKVTQSSRYLVKRTGEKVFLECVQDMDHENMFWYRQDPGLGLRLIYFSYDVKMKEKGDIPEGYSVSREKKERFSLILESASTNQTSMYLCASSFESVEQGLYNEQFFGPGTRLTVL.

The chain combines TRBV2 with TRBJ2-5; the match to TRBD1 covers 10 bases. The CDR3 spans 16 residues. Germline V CDR1 and CDR2: SNHLY, FYNNEI. The ends lost 9 bases at V and 2 bases at J; junction bases unmatched: 12. The CDR3 is CASLDRDRGEQETQYF. Written as DNA, the CDR3 is TGTGCCAGTCTTGACCGGGACAGGGGAGAGCAAGAGACCCAGTACTTC.

Concerning this clone: A junction boundary mismatches the germline segment, possibly from a read error. J is TRBJ2-3 and V is TRBV13; 13 bases align to TRBD2. Per the germline V gene, CDR1 is PRHDT and CDR2 is FYEKMQ (reference sequence). This CDR3 contains 18 residues. In nucleotides, the CDR3 is TGTGCCAGCACCTTACGGACTAGCGGGGGCTTTAGCACAGATACGCAGTATTTT. This sequence encodes CASTLRTSGGFSTDTQYF.

The gene calls are TRBV7-2 and TRBJ2-7, with 8 bases fitting TRBD2. Germline trimming cut 5 bases from V and 7 bases from J; bases unmatched to any gene: 4. This CDR3 is built from 12 residues. Germline CDR1 is SGHTA and CDR2 is FQGNSA. CDR3 DNA: TGTGCCAGCAGCCTGACTAGCGTAGAGCAGTACTTC. Translated, it gives CASSLTSVEQYF.

This clone was seen only once. The chain recombines TRBV5-1 with TRBJ1-2; D gene uncertain. Germline assignment: CDR1 SGHRS and CDR2 YFSETQ. Trimming shortened V by 5 bases and J by 6 bases, and 20 bases separated the two germline ends. The CDR3 covers 15 residues. CDR3 nucleotides: TGCGCCAGCAGTCTGTCCGGCTCTTCCAGCGATGGCTACACCTTC. It yields the protein CASSLSGSSSDGYTF.

The V gene is TRBV11-1, the J gene TRBJ2-4, with 11 bases identical to TRBD1. V shed 6 bases and J 11 bases; nucleotides not matched to a gene: 21. This CDR3 comprises 18 residues. The V gene's germline CDR1 is SGHAT and CDR2 FQDESV (reference sequence). The CDR3 region has the DNA TGTGCCAGCAGTAGCCGAGCGGACAGGGGGCGGGTCGGGGTGGTTCAGTACTTC. It encodes CASSSRADRGRVGVVQYF. The full variable domain, rest sourced from reference TRBV11-1 and TRBJ2-4, is EAEVAQSPRYKITEKSQAVAFWCDPISGHATLYWYRQILGQGPELLVQFQDESVVDDSQLPKDRFSAERLKGVDSTLKIQPAELGDSAMYLCASSSRADRGRVGVVQYFGAGTRLSVL.

The J gene is TRBJ2-5, the V gene TRBV29-1; the D gene is possibly TRBD2 (7 bases). The CDR3 is 19 amino acids. CDR1 SQVTM and CDR2 ANQGSEA come from the germline V gene. V dropped 3 bases and J dropped 6 bases, with 32 bases sitting between them. CDR3 protein: CSVEWALQPHRVGGKTQYF. DNA of the CDR3: TGCAGCGTTGAGTGGGCCCTTCAACCTCACAGGGTCGGGGGGAAGACCCAGTACTTC.

The chain has TRBV27 and TRBJ2-7, with D tentatively TRBD2 (5 bases). The CDR3 runs 13 residues. Trimming shortened V by 6 bases and J by 2 bases, and 11 bases separated the two germline ends. The germline CDR1 and CDR2 sequences are MNHEY and SMNVEV (reference sequence). The CDR3 reads CASRGSGTYEQYF. The CDR3 DNA sequence: TGTGCCAGCAGGGGAAGCGGTACCTACGAGCAGTACTTC.

The chain joins TRBV6-4 to TRBJ1-3, with TRBD1 identical over 7 bases. Losses at the gene ends were 5 bases for V and 10 bases for J; bases not matched to a gene: 20. The CDR3 covers 17 residues. Germline V gives CDR1 MRHNA, CDR2 SNTAGT. CDR3 coding DNA: TGTGCCAGCAGTCCCCGGCCCCCCGGACAGGAGAGAGGGACCATATATTTT. As protein: CASSPRPPGQERGTIYF.

CDR3 protein: CASRRLRSTNQPQHF. CDR3 sequence (DNA): TGTGCCAGCAGGAGACTAAGAAGTACTAATCAGCCCCAGCATTTT. The chain is built from TRBV28 and TRBJ1-5, with D hard to call. This CDR3 comprises 15 residues. Germline V gene lookup returns CDR1 MDHEN and CDR2 SYDVKM. V lost 6 bases and J 4 bases, leaving 16 bases between the germline ends.

The rearrangement uses TRBV9 and TRBJ1-5; D call uncertain. The CDR3 runs 13 residues. Germline loops: CDR1 SGDLS, CDR2 YYNGEE. V dropped 0 bases and J dropped 8 bases, with 9 bases sitting between them. The CDR3 coding sequence is TGTGCCAGCAGCGTAGCCGGGTTAGAGCCCCAGCATTTT. Encoded protein: CASSVAGLEPQHF.

The rearrangement links TRBV2 to TRBJ2-1, with 14 nucleotides matching TRBD2. After removal of 2 bases from V and 9 bases from J, the junction contained 3 bases not matched to a gene. Germline loops: CDR1 SNHLY, CDR2 FYNNEI. This CDR3 comprises 15 residues. Written as DNA, the CDR3 is TGTGCCAGCAGTGAACGACTAGCGGGAGGGGTTGAGCAGTTCTTC. This encodes CASSERLAGGVEQFF.

The chain is built from TRBV7-2 and TRBJ2-1; 12 bases are a match to TRBD2. CDR1 and CDR2 from the germline V gene are SGHTA and FQGNSA. V shed 4 bases and J 0 bases; nucleotides not matched to a gene: 4. The length of the CDR3 is 17 residues. This CDR3 reads CASSSGLAGPSYNEQFF. CDR3 nucleotide sequence: TGTGCCAGCAGCTCCGGACTAGCGGGGCCCTCCTACAATGAGCAGTTCTTC.

The V and J genes are TRBV14 and TRBJ2-3; D is perhaps TRBD2 (5 bases). V lost 0 bases, J lost 2 bases, and 9 bases lay in between. The CDR3 length is 15 residues. Germline loops: CDR1 SGHDN, CDR2 FVKESK. CDR3 residues: CASSQERLSTDTQYF. In nucleotides, the CDR3 is TGTGCCAGCAGCCAAGAGAGACTATCCACAGATACGCAGTATTTT.

V is TRBV10-3 and J is TRBJ1-2; the D gene is possibly TRBD1 (5 bases). Germline V gene lookup returns CDR1 ENHRY and CDR2 SYGVKD. V lost 7 bases and J lost 4, with 19 bases in between. There are 15 residues in the CDR3. The CDR3 here is CAINIEGAGFYGYTF. CDR3 bases: TGTGCCATCAACATAGAAGGGGCAGGCTTCTATGGCTACACCTTC.

This chain connects TRBV2 to TRBJ1-2; 10 bases align to TRBD1. The CDR3 runs 18 residues. The ends lost 6 bases at V and 4 bases at J; junction bases unmatched: 17. The germline V gene encodes CDR1 SNHLY and CDR2 FYNNEI. CDR3 sequence (DNA): TGTGCCAGCAGGATACTTCGGGACAGGGGAACGTCCCTCTATGGCTACACCTTC. As protein: CASRILRDRGTSLYGYTF.

The rearrangement joins TRBV6-5 to TRBJ1-2; D is uncertain. The CDR3 has 14 amino acids. Germline V gene data show CDR1 as MNHEY and CDR2 as SVGAGI. V was trimmed by 5 bases and J by 9 bases, leaving 19 bases between them. CDR3 DNA sequence: TGTGCCAGCAGTCCCACGACCACGGGATCTAGCTACACCTTC. Residues: CASSPTTTGSSYTF.

This chain uses TRBV29-1 with TRBJ2-2, with TRBD2 as a possible D gene (6 bases). CDR1 is SQVTM, CDR2 ANQGSEA, per germline. The CDR3 loop spans 17 amino acids. V was pared by 3 bases and J by 6 bases, with 23 bases between. For the CDR3, the DNA is TGCAGCGTTGAGCCCCTTGCGGGATCCACGGGGGCCGGGGAGCTGTTTTTT. Its protein product is CSVEPLAGSTGAGELFF.

This clone occurred once. This chain uses TRBV28 with TRBJ1-1; D may be TRBD1 (5 bases). Germline CDR1 reads MDHEN; CDR2 reads SYDVKM. CDR3 size: 14 residues. V was cut by 7 bases and J by 4 bases, with 16 bases left in between. Here the CDR3 DNA reads TGTGCCAGCACCAAAAAGGTACAGGTCACTGAAGCTTTCTTT. Translation: CASTKKVQVTEAFF.